These T cell receptor beta chains were read from a single sample in a study of T cells in Graves' hyperthyroidism and ophthalmopathy. TCRdb passed the multiplex PCR reads through MiXCR, listing each CDR3 protein once. The sample carries approximately 300,000 distinct CDR3 sequences, about 18% recorded once. Sequences were obtained from blood. These receptors were taken from an older woman with Graves' ophthalmopathy. CDR3s include the opening cysteine and the closing phenylalanine or tryptophan. D genes are given only for firm matches. A clone size is listed for some rows: how often the clone was seen (once, few, many), or a class if it is expanded.

len	v_gene	abundance	j_gene	d_gene	CDR3nt	CDR3aa
17	TRBV12-3/TRBV12-4	many	TRBJ1-2	-	TGTGCCAGCAGTTTAATCGTTTTACCGAATGAGAACTATGGCTACACCTTC	CASSLIVLPNENYGYTF
17	TRBV18	many	TRBJ2-5	-	TGTGCCAGCTCACCACCGGGCAACAGGGACTACCAAGAGACCCAGTACTTC	CASSPPGNRDYQETQYF
15	TRBV27	many	TRBJ2-3	TRBD1	TGTGCCAGCACTAGAGGGGGCGCGAATAAAGATACGCAGTATTTT	CASTRGGANKDTQYF
15	TRBV3-1	-	TRBJ2-5	TRBD2	TGTGCCAGCAGGCCCGGACTAGCGGGGGGTGGGACCCAGTACTTC	CASRPGLAGGGTQYF
14	TRBV27	many	TRBJ2-2	-	TGTGCCAGCAGTTTTGGGACCTACACCGGGGAGCTGTTTTTT	CASSFGTYTGELFF
15	TRBV30	-	TRBJ2-2	-	TGTGCCTGGAGCCGGGACCTGGGGGGCACCGGGGAGCTGTTTTTT	CAWSRDLGGTGELFF
15	TRBV2	many	TRBJ1-5	-	TGTGCCAGCAGTGAGGACAATTTGGGCAATCAGCCCCAGCATTTT	CASSEDNLGNQPQHF
15	TRBV6-1	-	TRBJ1-5	TRBD1	TGTGCCAGCAGGGAACAGGGGGTTTCAAATCAGCCCCAGCATTTT	CASREQGVSNQPQHF
15	TRBV7-2	-	TRBJ1-5	-	TGTGCCAGCAGCTTAGGGTTCCGGGATCTTCAGCCCCAGCATTTT	CASSLGFRDLQPQHF
14	TRBV5-4	-	TRBJ2-5	-	TGTGCCAGCAGCTTGTCGGGACCGCAAGAGACCCAGTACTTC	CASSLSGPQETQYF
15	TRBV11-2	-	TRBJ2-1	TRBD2	TGTGCCAGCAGCCACGGGAGCGGGAGCACGAATGAGCAGTTCTTC	CASSHGSGSTNEQFF
14	TRBV20-1	-	TRBJ2-1	-	TGCAGTGCTAGAGATTGGCGGAATTACAATGAGCAGTTCTTC	CSARDWRNYNEQFF
12	TRBV7-3	-	TRBJ2-1	-	TGTGCCAGCAGCTCAACAGGGTTTGAGCAGTTCTTC	CASSSTGFEQFF
11	TRBV2	many	TRBJ2-5	-	TGTGCCACCCGGAGGTCGGAGACCCAGTACTTC	CATRRSETQYF
14	TRBV6-1	many	TRBJ2-2	-	-	CASTRTDGTGSCFF
12	TRBV6-2/TRBV6-3	many	TRBJ2-7	-	TGTGCCAGCAGTTACGGTCTTGGAGAGCAGTACTTC	CASSYGLGEQYF
15	TRBV7-9	-	TRBJ2-5	TRBD1	TGTGCCAGCAGCCCCGGGACAGGGGGCCAAGAGACCCAGTACTTC	CASSPGTGGQETQYF
14	TRBV7-2	few	TRBJ1-1	-	TGTGCCAGCAGCTTAGATCCATTGAACACTGAAGCTTTCTTT	CASSLDPLNTEAFF
16	TRBV5-1	many	TRBJ2-3	TRBD1	TGCGCCAGCAGCCTAAACCGGGACAGGGGCACAGATACGCAGTATTTT	CASSLNRDRGTDTQYF
14	TRBV5-1	many	TRBJ2-3	-	TGCGCCAGCAGCCAGGACCGGACCGCAGATACGCAGTATTTT	CASSQDRTADTQYF
13	TRBV5-1	many	TRBJ1-1	TRBD1	TGCGCCAGCAGCGCCGGGACAGGCACTGAAGCTTTCTTT	CASSAGTGTEAFF
15	TRBV4-1	-	TRBJ1-4	TRBD1	TGCGCCAGCAGTACTCCGGGACAGGGTAGTGAAAAACTGTTTTTT	CASSTPGQGSEKLFF
18	TRBV7-3	-	TRBJ2-1	TRBD2	TGTGCCAGCAGCCAAACCGGGACTAGCGGAAGCTCCTACAATGAGCAGTTCTTC	CASSQTGTSGSSYNEQFF
17	TRBV7-9	many	TRBJ2-1	-	TGTGCCAGCAGCTTAGAAGGGGGGGGACCCACTTACAATGAGCAGTTCTTC	CASSLEGGGPTYNEQFF
13	TRBV11-2	-	TRBJ1-2	TRBD1	TGTGCCAGCGGACCCGGGACAGGGAACGGCTACACCTTC	CASGPGTGNGYTF
14	TRBV20-1	-	TRBJ2-2	-	TGCAGTGCTAGACTCAACTGGGGGGACGGGGAGCTGTTTTTT	CSARLNWGDGELFF
15	TRBV6-2/TRBV6-3	many	TRBJ2-7	TRBD1	TGTGCCAGCAGTAAGGGACAGGGCAAGCCTGACGAGCAGTACTTC	CASSKGQGKPDEQYF
15	TRBV5-5	many	TRBJ1-3	-	TGTGCCAGCAGCTTGAACGGATATCGTGGAAACACCATATATTTT	CASSLNGYRGNTIYF
11	TRBV3-1	-	TRBJ1-1	TRBD1	TGTGCCAGCAGCAGGGACAGTGAAGCTTTCTTT	CASSRDSEAFF
14	TRBV6-1	-	TRBJ2-3	TRBD1	TGTGCCAGCAGTTGGGGGACAGACGCAGATACGCAGTATTTT	CASSWGTDADTQYF
13	TRBV18	many	TRBJ2-3	-	TGTGCCAGCTCATCCCCGGGGGAAGATACGCAGTATTTT	CASSSPGEDTQYF
14	TRBV11-2	-	TRBJ1-1	-	TGTGCCAGCAGCTTATCCGGGTTCGGGACTGAAGCTTTCTTT	CASSLSGFGTEAFF
17	TRBV7-9	-	TRBJ2-1	TRBD1	TGTGCCAGCAGCTTAGATTATCAGCAGGGGGTGAACAATGAGCAGTTCTTC	CASSLDYQQGVNNEQFF
16	TRBV25-1	few	TRBJ2-1	TRBD2	TGTGCCAGCAGTGCGACTAGCGGGAAGAGTTACAATGAGCAGTCCTTC	CASSATSGKSYNEQSF
13	TRBV11-2	few	TRBJ1-4	-	TGTGCCAGCAGCCCCGTAAAGAATGAAAAACTGTTTTTT	CASSPVKNEKLFF
16	TRBV7-2	many	TRBJ1-2	-	TGTGCCAGCAGCCTCAGCTTACCTTCCGGGGGAAAGGGCTACACCTTC	CASSLSLPSGGKGYTF
17	TRBV6-1	many	TRBJ1-5	TRBD1	TGTGCCAGCAGCCCTGCCGGGGGTCAGGGGGCTAATCAGCCCCAGCATTTT	CASSPAGGQGANQPQHF
15	TRBV28	few	TRBJ1-2	-	TGTGCCAGCAGTTTGGGAGGGGAGGGGTCCCATGGCTACACCTTC	CASSLGGEGSHGYTF
13	TRBV2	many	TRBJ2-4	-	TGTGCCAGCAGCGCCGACCAGGGAAACATTCAGTACTTC	CASSADQGNIQYF
14	TRBV7-2	few	TRBJ2-6	-	TGTGCCAGCAGCTTAAACTCTGGGGCCAACGTCCTGACTTTC	CASSLNSGANVLTF